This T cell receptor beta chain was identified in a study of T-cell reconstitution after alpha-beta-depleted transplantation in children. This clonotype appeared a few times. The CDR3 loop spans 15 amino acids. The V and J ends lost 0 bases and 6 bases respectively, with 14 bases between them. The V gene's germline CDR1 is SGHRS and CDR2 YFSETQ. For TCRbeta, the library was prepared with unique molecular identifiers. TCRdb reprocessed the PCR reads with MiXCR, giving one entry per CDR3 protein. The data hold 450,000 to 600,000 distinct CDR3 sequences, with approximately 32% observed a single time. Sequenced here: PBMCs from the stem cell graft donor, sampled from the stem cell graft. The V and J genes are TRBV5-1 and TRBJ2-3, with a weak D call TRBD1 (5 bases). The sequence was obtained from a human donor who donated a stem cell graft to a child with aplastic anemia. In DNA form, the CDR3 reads TGCGCCAGCAGCTTGGAGGGGATCACTGGGGATACGCAGTATTTT. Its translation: CASSLEGITGDTQYF.